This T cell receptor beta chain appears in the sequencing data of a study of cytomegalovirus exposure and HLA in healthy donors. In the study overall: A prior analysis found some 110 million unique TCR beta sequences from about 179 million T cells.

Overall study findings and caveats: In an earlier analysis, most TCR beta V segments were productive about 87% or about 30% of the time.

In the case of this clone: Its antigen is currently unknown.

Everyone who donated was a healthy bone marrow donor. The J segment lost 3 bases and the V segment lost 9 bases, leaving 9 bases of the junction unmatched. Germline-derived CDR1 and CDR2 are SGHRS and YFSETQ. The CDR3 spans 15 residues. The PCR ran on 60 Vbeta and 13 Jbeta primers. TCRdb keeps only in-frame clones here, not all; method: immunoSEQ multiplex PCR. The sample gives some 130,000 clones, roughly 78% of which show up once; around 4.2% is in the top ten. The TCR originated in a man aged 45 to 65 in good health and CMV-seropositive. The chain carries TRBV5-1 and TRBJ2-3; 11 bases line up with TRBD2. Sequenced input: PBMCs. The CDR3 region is CANPPSSGRTDTQYF. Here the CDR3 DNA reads TGCGCCAACCCCCCCTCTAGCGGGAGGACAGATACGCAGTATTTT.